What follows describes a single TCR beta chain. This sample was taken from a study of CD8 T cells in Susac syndrome. Random hexamers were used to reverse transcribe the RNA input (about 0.5 to 1 ug). TCRdb recomputed calls from the immunoSEQ multiplex PCR reads with MiXCR, one row per CDR3 protein. The sample consists of 150,000 to 200,000 distinct CDR3 sequences, around 93% of them appearing once. The specimen sequenced was CD4+ T cells from PBMCs. The source of this sequence is a human donor in good health.

The CDR3 protein is CASSPQLAGGLADTQYF. The CDR3 bases are TGTGCCAGCTCACCACAACTAGCGGGGGGTCTCGCAGATACGCAGTATTTT. The genes are TRBV18 and TRBJ2-3; 12 bases fit TRBD2. The CDR3 is 17 amino acids. From germline, CDR1 is KGHSH and CDR2 LQKENI. V gave up 1 base and J gave up 4 bases; unmatched junction bases: 6.